The 7 T cell receptor beta chains reported below all come from one sample, sequenced in a study of blood T cell repertoires in COVID-19. The protocol was immunoSEQ multiplex PCR, while the TCRdb copy is restricted to in-frame clones and leaves out a portion. Here the sample spans tens of thousands of clones, approximately 90% being singletons. Material: peripheral blood. All receptors derive from a man between 45 and 60 years old with active COVID-19.

This sequence joins TRBV19 and TRBJ2-3; 7 bases align to TRBD1. The junction had 4 bases not matched to a gene; V was cut back by 2 bases and J by 2 bases. The CDR3 contains 15 residues. CDR1 LNHDA and CDR2 SQIVND come from the germline V gene (reference sequence). CDR3 loop: CASSINRGDTDTQYF. The CDR3 nucleotides read TGTGCCAGTAGTATAAACAGGGGTGACACAGATACGCAGTATTTT.

In this sample, this clone turned up a few times. The rearrangement joins TRBV3-1 (or the pseudogene TRBV3-2) to TRBJ1-6; TRBD1 agrees at 10 bases. CDR1 and CDR2 from the germline V gene are LGHDT and YNNKEL (reference sequence). J gave up 3 bases and V 4 bases, and 6 bases lay outside the gene matches. This CDR3 comprises 17 residues. The CDR3 DNA reads as TGTGCCAGCAGCCCCCGGGACAGGGGAGACTATAATTCACCCCTCCACTTT. The encoded protein is CASSPRDRGDYNSPLHF.

DNA of the CDR3: TGTGCCAGCAGTTACGATAGCGGGGGACACAATGAGCAGTTCTTC. It specifies CASSYDSGGHNEQFF. V gene TRBV6-5 combines with J gene TRBJ2-1, with TRBD2 identical over 9 bases. The CDR3 covers 15 residues. With 2 bases clipped from V and 5 bases from J, the junction kept 4 bases outside the gene matches. From germline, CDR1 is MNHEY and CDR2 SVGAGI.

The chain has TRBV6-2 or TRBV6-3 and TRBJ2-3; 9 nucleotides align to TRBD2. The V gene end was trimmed by 5 bases and the J gene end by 1 base; junction bases not matched to a gene: 7. The CDR3 runs 16 residues. The germline V gene encodes CDR1 MNHEY and CDR2 SVGEGT. The CDR3 sequence: CASSDRLADRTDTQYF. In nucleotides, the CDR3 is TGTGCCAGCAGTGACAGACTAGCGGATCGCACAGATACGCAGTATTTT.

This clone was seen a single time. The chain combines TRBV5-1 with TRBJ2-1; 9 nucleotides match TRBD1. This CDR3 has 16 residues. V lost 4 bases and J lost 0; bases outside the gene matches: 5. Germline V gives CDR1 SGHRS, CDR2 YFSETQ. The CDR3, as DNA: TGCGCCAGCAGCCCAGGACAGGGGAGCTCCTACAATGAGCAGTTCTTC. As protein: CASSPGQGSSYNEQFF.

This chain links TRBV11-2 with TRBJ1-3, with D possibly matching TRBD1 (6 bases). Trimming pared 5 bases from V and 4 bases from J, leaving 24 bases between. Germline lookup yields CDR1 SGHAT and CDR2 FQNNGV. The CDR3 has 18 residues. CDR3 bases: TGTGCCAGCAGCCCTATTCGTCAGGGGCCGAGATCCGGAAACACCATATATTTT. Its translation: CASSPIRQGPRSGNTIYF. Full variable domain (remainder filled in from reference TRBV11-2 and TRBJ1-3): EAGVAQSPRYKIIEKRQSVAFWCNPISGHATLYWYQQILGQGPKLLIQFQNNGVVDDSQLPKDRFSAERLKGVDSTLKIQPAKLEDSAVYLCASSPIRQGPRSGNTIYFGEGSWLTVV.

V gene TRBV30 combines with J gene TRBJ1-1, with TRBD1 matching over 8 bases. This CDR3 has 16 amino acids. V shed 0 bases and J 2 bases; nucleotides not matched to a gene: 8. The germline V gene encodes CDR1 GTSNPN and CDR2 SVGIG (reference sequence). CDR3 sequence (DNA): TGTGCCTGGAGTGTTTCCTGGACAGGGAGAAACACTGAAGCTTTCTTT. Amino acid sequence: CAWSVSWTGRNTEAFF.